This entry features one T cell receptor (beta chain) sequence. The entry originates in a study of T-cell reconstitution after alpha-beta-depleted transplantation in children. Unique molecular identifiers were incorporated into the prepared TCRbeta library. TCRdb re-called the PCR reads with MiXCR, one entry per CDR3 protein. The repertoire holds roughly 500,000 distinct CDR3 sequences, with approximately 32% as singletons. The sequence derives from a human donor who donated a stem cell graft to a child with aplastic anemia. The specimen comprised PBMCs from the stem cell graft donor, sampled from the stem cell graft.

CDR3 sequence reads: CASSGVHPSILADTGELFF. CDR3 in DNA: TGTGCCAGCAGCGGAGTCCACCCGAGCATACTAGCGGACACCGGGGAGCTGTTTTTT. The chain is built from TRBV9 and TRBJ2-2, with TRBD2 matching 8 bases. This CDR3 comprises 19 residues. V was pared by 3 bases and J by 3 bases, with 16 bases of the junction left unmatched. Per the germline V gene, CDR1 is SGDLS and CDR2 is YYNGEE. Full variable domain (missing parts from reference TRBV9 and TRBJ2-2): DSGVTQTPKHLITATGQRVTLRCSPRSGDLSVYWYQQSLDQGLQFLIQYYNGEERAKGNILERFSAQQFPDLHSELNLSSLELGDSALYFCASSGVHPSILADTGELFFGEGSRLTVL.